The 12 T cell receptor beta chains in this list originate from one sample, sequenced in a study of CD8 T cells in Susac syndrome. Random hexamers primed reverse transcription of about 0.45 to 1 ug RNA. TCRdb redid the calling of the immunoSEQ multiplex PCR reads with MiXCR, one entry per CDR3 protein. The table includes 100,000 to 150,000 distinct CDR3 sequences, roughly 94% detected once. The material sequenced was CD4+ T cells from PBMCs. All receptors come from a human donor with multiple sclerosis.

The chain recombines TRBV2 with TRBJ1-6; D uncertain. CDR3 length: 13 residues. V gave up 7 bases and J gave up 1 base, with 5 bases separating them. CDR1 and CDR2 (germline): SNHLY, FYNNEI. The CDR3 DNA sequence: TGTGCCAGCAAGGGTTCCTATAATTCACCCCTCCACTTT. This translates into CASKGSYNSPLHF.

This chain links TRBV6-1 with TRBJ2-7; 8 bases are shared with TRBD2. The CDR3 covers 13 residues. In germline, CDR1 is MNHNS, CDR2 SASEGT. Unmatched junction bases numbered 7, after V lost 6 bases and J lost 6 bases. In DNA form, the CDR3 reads TGTGCCAGCAGGGTGACTAGCGTAAGCGAGCAGTACTTC. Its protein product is CASRVTSVSEQYF.

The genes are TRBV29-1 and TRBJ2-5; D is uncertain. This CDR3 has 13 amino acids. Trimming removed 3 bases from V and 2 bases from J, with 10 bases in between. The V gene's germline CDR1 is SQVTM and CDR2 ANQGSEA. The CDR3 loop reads CSVDRDTQETQYF. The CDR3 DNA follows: TGCAGCGTTGATCGCGACACTCAAGAGACCCAGTACTTC.

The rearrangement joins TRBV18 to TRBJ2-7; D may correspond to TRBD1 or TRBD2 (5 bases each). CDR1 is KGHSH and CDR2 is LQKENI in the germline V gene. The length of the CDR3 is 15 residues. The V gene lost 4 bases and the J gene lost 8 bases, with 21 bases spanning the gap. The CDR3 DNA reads TGTGCCAGCTCACTCCCCGGGGCCCCGCTTAACAAGCAGTACTTC. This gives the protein CASSLPGAPLNKQYF.

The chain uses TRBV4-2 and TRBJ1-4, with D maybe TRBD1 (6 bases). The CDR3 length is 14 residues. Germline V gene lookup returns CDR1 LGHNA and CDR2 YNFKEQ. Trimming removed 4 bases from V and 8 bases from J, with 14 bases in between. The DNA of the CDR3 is TGTGCCAGCAGCCGTACAGGGCAGAAGGAAAAACTGTTTTTT. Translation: CASSRTGQKEKLFF.

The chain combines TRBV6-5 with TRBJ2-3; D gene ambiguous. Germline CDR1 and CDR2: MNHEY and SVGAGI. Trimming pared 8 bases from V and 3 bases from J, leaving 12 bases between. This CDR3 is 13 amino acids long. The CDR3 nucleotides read TGTGCCAGCGAGTCTCCGGGTACAGATACGCAGTATTTT. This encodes CASESPGTDTQYF.

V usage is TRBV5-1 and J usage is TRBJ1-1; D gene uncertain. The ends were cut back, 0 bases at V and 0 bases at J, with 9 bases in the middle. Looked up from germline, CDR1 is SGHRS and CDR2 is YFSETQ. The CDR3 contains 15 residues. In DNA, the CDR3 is TGCGCCAGCAGCTTGGACGGAGCCATGAACACTGAAGCTTTCTTT. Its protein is CASSLDGAMNTEAFF.

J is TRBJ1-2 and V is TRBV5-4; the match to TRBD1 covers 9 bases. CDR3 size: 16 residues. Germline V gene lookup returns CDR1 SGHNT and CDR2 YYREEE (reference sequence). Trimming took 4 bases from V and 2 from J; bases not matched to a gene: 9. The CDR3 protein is CASSAGTGSYNYGYTF. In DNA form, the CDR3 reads TGTGCCAGCAGCGCCGGGACAGGGTCATACAACTATGGCTACACCTTC.

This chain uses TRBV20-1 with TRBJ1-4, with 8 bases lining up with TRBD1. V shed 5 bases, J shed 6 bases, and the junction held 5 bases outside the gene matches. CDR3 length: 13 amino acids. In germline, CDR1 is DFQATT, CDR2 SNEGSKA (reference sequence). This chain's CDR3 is CSARQGLDEKLFF. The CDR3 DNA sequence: TGCAGTGCTCGACAGGGGTTGGATGAAAAACTGTTTTTT.

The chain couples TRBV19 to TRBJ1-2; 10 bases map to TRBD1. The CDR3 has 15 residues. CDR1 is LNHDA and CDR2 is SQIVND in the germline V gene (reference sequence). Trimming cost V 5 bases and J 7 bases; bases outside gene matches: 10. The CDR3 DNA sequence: TGTGCCAGTAGTCAACGGACAGGGGGAGAGGCTGGCTACACCTTC. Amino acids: CASSQRTGGEAGYTF.

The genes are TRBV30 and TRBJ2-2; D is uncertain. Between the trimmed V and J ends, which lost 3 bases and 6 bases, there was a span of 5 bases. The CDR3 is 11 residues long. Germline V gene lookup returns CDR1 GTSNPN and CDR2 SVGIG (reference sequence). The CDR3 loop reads CAWRDAGELFF. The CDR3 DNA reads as TGTGCCTGGAGGGACGCCGGGGAGCTGTTTTTT. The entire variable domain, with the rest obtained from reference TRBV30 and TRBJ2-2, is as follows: SQTIHQWPATLVQPVGSPLSLECTVEGTSNPNLYWYRQAAGRGLQLLFYSVGIGQISSEVPQNLSASRPQDRQFILSSKKLLLSDSGFYLCAWRDAGELFFGEGSRLTVL.

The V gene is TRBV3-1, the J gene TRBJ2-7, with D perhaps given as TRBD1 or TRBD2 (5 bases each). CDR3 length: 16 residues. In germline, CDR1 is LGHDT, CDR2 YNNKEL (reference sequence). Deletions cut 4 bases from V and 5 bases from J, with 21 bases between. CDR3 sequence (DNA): TGTGCCAGCAGCCGCAACCCCGGGACCGGGGTAAACGAGCAGTACTTC. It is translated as CASSRNPGTGVNEQYF.